Listed below are T cell receptor beta chains from one sample, sequenced in a study of Graves' ophthalmopathy and Graves' hyperthyroidism. TCRdb redid the calling of the multiplex PCR reads with MiXCR, one entry per CDR3 protein. The table shows roughly 400,000 distinct CDR3 sequences, with approximately 20% occurring only once. Material for sequencing was peripheral blood. The receptor set was obtained from a woman aged 18-29 years with Graves' ophthalmopathy. The CDR3 runs from the conserved cysteine through the conserved F or W. The D gene is left open where the match is weak. Clone size is not always given. Where it is, it says once, few, many or a class for expanded clones.

clone size	V gene	J gene	D gene	CDR3 DNA	CDR3 protein
many	TRBV27	TRBJ1-2	-	TGTGCCAGCAGCTCTCGGTATAACTATGGCTACACCTTC	CASSSRYNYGYTF
many	TRBV19	TRBJ1-1	-	TGTGCCAGTAGTATACAGCCAACGAACACTGAAGCTTTCTTT	CASSIQPTNTEAFF
many	TRBV28	TRBJ1-2	-	TGTGCCAGCAGGGAGGTGGGCTATGGCTACACCTTC	CASREVGYGYTF
many	TRBV7-2	TRBJ2-5	-	TGTGCCAGCAGAGACCCGGCGGAGACCCAGTACTTC	CASRDPAETQYF
many	TRBV11-2	TRBJ2-7	-	TGTGCCAGCAGCTTAGTCAGTTACTACGAGCAGTACTTC	CASSLVSYYEQYF
-	TRBV28	TRBJ2-2	-	TGTGCCAGCACTTTAGCCCGACAGAACACCGGGGAGCTGTTTTTT	CASTLARQNTGELFF
many	TRBV3-1	TRBJ2-5	TRBD2	TGTGCCAGCAGCGAAAGGGTGGGATCTAGCGGAGAGACCCAGTACTTC	CASSERVGSSGETQYF
many	TRBV7-2	TRBJ2-7	TRBD2	TGTGCCAGCAGCTTAGCTAGCGGGGGGGCCTGGGAGCAGTACTTC	CASSLASGGAWEQYF
many	TRBV6-1	TRBJ2-2	-	TGTGCCAGTCCCACGAAGGAGGGCTTAGGTTGCACCGGGGAGCTGTTTTTT	CASPTKEGLGCTGELFF
many	TRBV5-1	TRBJ2-7	-	TGCGCCAGCAGCTTGGGGCAGGGTAAGCAGTACTTC	CASSLGQGKQYF
many	TRBV7-2	TRBJ2-2	-	TGTGCCAGCAGCTCCGGGTGGGGGGAGCTGTTTTTT	CASSSGWGELFF
-	TRBV4-1	TRBJ1-1	TRBD1	TGCGCCAGCAGCCAAGAAGCCGTTGGGACAGGAGGCACTGAAGCTTTCTTT	CASSQEAVGTGGTEAFF
many	TRBV24-1	TRBJ2-2	TRBD1	TGTGCCACCAGTGATTTGTGGGGACAGGGAAACACCGGGGAGCTGTTTTTT	CATSDLWGQGNTGELFF
few	TRBV7-8	TRBJ1-2	TRBD1	TGTGCCAGCAGTCCCGGGACAGGCATAGGTGGCTACACCTTC	CASSPGTGIGGYTF
many	TRBV14	TRBJ1-1	-	TGTGCCAGCAGCCAAGAGAGGCTGGGGGGGAGAGGGACTGAAGCTTTCTTT	CASSQERLGGRGTEAFF
many	TRBV6-1	TRBJ2-7	TRBD2	TGTGCCAGCAGTGGGACTAGCGGTCCGGGGGAGCAGTACTTC	CASSGTSGPGEQYF
many	TRBV30	TRBJ2-2	-	TGTGCCTGGGCCCCGGGACTTTCGGCCGGGGAGCTGTTTTTT	CAWAPGLSAGELFF
many	TRBV20-1	TRBJ2-5	-	TGCAGTGTTAGGACAGTGGAGACCCAGTACTTC	CSVRTVETQYF
many	TRBV28	TRBJ2-4	TRBD2	TGTGCCAGCAGCGTTGGGGTAATCAATGTCGGGGGGGCGGTCAAAAACATTCAGTACTTC	CASSVGVINVGGAVKNIQYF
many	TRBV5-1	TRBJ2-2	TRBD2	TGCGCCAGCAGTTCCCCCCTGGCGGGGGTCACCAACACCGGGGAGCTGTTTTTT	CASSSPLAGVTNTGELFF
many	TRBV20-1	TRBJ2-7	-	TGCAGTGCTAGAGATCCCACCACGCGGGCCTACGAGCAGTACTTC	CSARDPTTRAYEQYF
many	TRBV27	TRBJ2-7	-	TGTGCCAGCAGTTTGGGACCCGGTCCTGTCCACGAGCAGTACTTC	CASSLGPGPVHEQYF
many	TRBV7-2	TRBJ2-7	-	TGTGCCAGCAGCTTAGTGCCCAGGGGGGACCACGAGCAGTACTTC	CASSLVPRGDHEQYF
many	TRBV19	TRBJ2-5	-	TGTGCCAGTAGTATTGAAAACCTCCAAGAGACCCAGTACTTC	CASSIENLQETQYF
many	TRBV19	TRBJ1-2	TRBD1	TGTGCCAGTAGTAGCGGGGACAGGGTATACGGCTACACCTTC	CASSSGDRVYGYTF
many	TRBV28	TRBJ1-2	-	TGTGCCAGCAGCCTCACGCTGGGGAGGAATGGCTACACCTTC	CASSLTLGRNGYTF
many	TRBV4-3	TRBJ2-5	-	TGCGCCAGCAGCCAAGAACTCCCCCCCCGGGCCTCTAACCGGGAGACCCAGTACTTC	CASSQELPPRASNRETQYF
many	TRBV6-1	TRBJ2-2	-	TGTGCCAGCAGTGGCCCTGGGAGTTCGACCGGGGAGCTGTTTTTT	CASSGPGSSTGELFF
-	TRBV6-5	TRBJ2-5	TRBD1	TGTGCCAGCAGTTACTCTGACAGGGCGAAGACCCAGTACTTC	CASSYSDRAKTQYF
many	TRBV7-2	TRBJ1-2	-	TGTGCCAGCAGCCCCTCCCCGGGGGCGGATGGCTACACCTTC	CASSPSPGADGYTF
-	TRBV4-2	TRBJ1-1	-	TGTGCCAGCAGCCAAGGGGGACTCGCGAACACTGAAGCTTTCTTT	CASSQGGLANTEAFF
-	TRBV6-5	TRBJ2-5	-	TGTGCCAGCAGTTACTCTATGTACCAAGAGACCCAGTACTTC	CASSYSMYQETQYF
many	TRBV6-2/TRBV6-3	TRBJ2-2	-	TGTGCCAGCTCCTGGTGGACAGCCCTCAAGCCCGGGGAGCTGTTTTTT	CASSWWTALKPGELFF
many	TRBV30	TRBJ2-7	TRBD1	TGTGCCTGGAGTGTGAGGGGGACAGGGGGTTACGAGCAGTACTTC	CAWSVRGTGGYEQYF
-	TRBV6-7	TRBJ2-5	-	TGTGCCAGCAGTTACCCTGTTGGGGGGAGTGAAGAGACCCAGTACTTC	CASSYPVGGSEETQYF
many	TRBV4-1	TRBJ2-5	TRBD2	TGCGCCAGCAGGACGGGCGGGAGTGGGCAAGAGACCCAGTACTTC	CASRTGGSGQETQYF
many	TRBV7-9	TRBJ1-1	-	TGTGCCAGCAGCTTAGGATCCCGGCGGACTGAAGCTTTCTTT	CASSLGSRRTEAFF
many	TRBV30	TRBJ1-2	-	TGTGCCTGGAGTAGAGCACCAGTAAACTATGGCTACACCTTC	CAWSRAPVNYGYTF
many	TRBV7-8	TRBJ2-2	-	TGTGCCAGCAGCTTAGCCCCCCTCCAGCGGGTCACCGGGGAGCTGTTTTTT	CASSLAPLQRVTGELFF
-	TRBV6-2/TRBV6-3	TRBJ2-7	TRBD2	TGTGCCAGCAGACCCGGACTAGCCTACGAGCAGTACTTC	CASRPGLAYEQYF
many	TRBV7-2	TRBJ2-7	-	TGTGCCAGCGGCCGGGACTCCTACGAGCAGTACTTC	CASGRDSYEQYF
many	TRBV6-5	TRBJ1-2	TRBD1	TGTGCCAGCATTAAGGACAGGGTAGGGGCGTGCACCTTC	CASIKDRVGACTF
many	TRBV7-8	TRBJ2-2	-	TGTGCCAGCAGCTTTACACGGGCGAACACCGGGGAGCTGTTTTTT	CASSFTRANTGELFF
many	TRBV12-3/TRBV12-4	TRBJ1-1	-	TGTGCCAGCAGTTTTCGGGGGGCGACGAACACTGAAGCTTTCTTT	CASSFRGATNTEAFF
many	TRBV6-2/TRBV6-3	TRBJ1-1	-	TGTGCCAGCAGCCGTCTACTTCCGGACGGCCCGAACACTGAAGCTTTCTTT	CASSRLLPDGPNTEAFF
many	TRBV24-1	TRBJ2-7	-	TGTGCCACCAGTGATTTCTCGGGCTACGAGCAGTACTTC	CATSDFSGYEQYF
many	TRBV13	TRBJ1-6	-	TGTGCCAGCAGCTTCCGCGGGGCTGGGATTTCACCCCTCCACTTT	CASSFRGAGISPLHF
many	TRBV28	TRBJ2-7	-	TGTGCCAGCAGTCCCTTGAAGGGGCTCTCCTACGAGCAGTACTTC	CASSPLKGLSYEQYF
many	TRBV12-3/TRBV12-4	TRBJ1-2	-	TGTGCCAGCAGCTTCCCGGGGGGCTACACCTTC	CASSFPGGYTF
many	TRBV19	TRBJ2-4	-	TGTGCCAGTAGTCGACACGACCAGGGGGCGGGGGGGGACATTCAGTACTTC	CASSRHDQGAGGDIQYF
many	TRBV5-6	TRBJ2-7	TRBD1	TGTGCCAGCAGCACTCCGGGGGACAGGGGACTCGAGCAGTACTTC	CASSTPGDRGLEQYF
many	TRBV28	TRBJ2-5	-	TGTGCCGGCAGCAGGTCCAGGAGTGGGGCTTATCAGGAGACCCAGTACTTC	CAGSRSRSGAYQETQYF